This T cell receptor beta chain is from a study of patients and donors after allogeneic stem cell transplantation. The V end was cut by 0 bases, the J end by 1 base, with 5 bases between. This CDR3 region has 13 residues. CDR1 and CDR2 (germline): SGHRS, YFSETQ. Via MiXCR, TCRdb re-called the RT-PCR reads, giving one row per CDR3 protein. The repertoire includes roughly 140,000 distinct CDR3 sequences, about a third of them detected once, and roughly 50% sits in the top ten. The origin of this receptor is a human donor who was either an allogeneic HSCT recipient or a stem cell or donor lymphocyte infusion donor (not recorded which). It is not recorded whose cells these are; they may come from a transplant donor. V gene TRBV5-1 combines with J gene TRBJ2-7, with unresolved D. What was sequenced was blood, either unsorted or a sorted T cell fraction (not recorded which). The CDR3 DNA reads as TGCGCCAGCAGCTTGGCCCGGTCCTACGAGCAGTACTTC. Amino acid sequence: CASSLARSYEQYF.